The next 20 T cell receptor beta chains were all read from a single sample in a study of graft-versus-host responses after intestinal transplantation. Only in-frame clones appear in the TCRdb table, and some are missing; sequencing was by immunoSEQ multiplex PCR. The data show about 100,000 clones, about 93% seen once. The source was PBMCs, collected just under 460 days after intestinal transplant. These receptors all come from a human patient who received an intestinal transplant, so some T cells may come from the graft donor.

This clone occurred once. The CDR3 reads CASSPVQGTDTQYF. The CDR3 DNA reads as TGTGCCAGCTCACCGGTCCAGGGGACAGATACGCAGTATTTT. The J gene is TRBJ2-3, the V gene TRBV18, with a weak D call TRBD1 (6 bases). CDR3 size: 14 residues. V was shortened by 3 bases and J by 3 bases, with 10 bases between the two germline ends. The germline gives CDR1 KGHSH, CDR2 LQKENI. Supplemented by reference TRBV18 and TRBJ2-3, the full variable domain reads NAGVMQNPRHLVRRRGQEARLRCSPMKGHSHVYWYRQLPEEGLKFMVYLQKENIIDESGMPKERFSAEFPKEGPSILRIQQVVRGDSAAYFCASSPVQGTDTQYFGPGTRLTVL.

J is TRBJ2-7 and V is TRBV27; D is undetermined. Trimming cost V 1 base and J 4 bases, with 11 bases left between them. CDR3 size: 14 residues. Germline-derived CDR1 and CDR2 are MNHEY and SMNVEV (reference sequence). CDR3 nucleotide sequence: TGTGCCAGCAGTTTATACCCAGGAGCATACGAGCAGTACTTC. It codes for CASSLYPGAYEQYF.

The chain links TRBV20-1 to TRBJ2-1; unclear D gene. CDR1 DFQATT and CDR2 SNEGSKA come from the germline V gene (reference sequence). The CDR3 runs to 10 residues. V lost 3 bases, J lost 6 bases, and 3 bases lay in between. In nucleotides, the CDR3 is TGCAGTGCTAGTGCCAATGAGCAGTTCTTC. Its protein is CSASANEQFF.

The gene calls are TRBV27 and TRBJ2-5, with D uncertain. The V end was cut by 10 bases, the J end by 5 bases, with 8 bases between. The CDR3 is 10 amino acids. Germline CDR1 MNHEY, CDR2 SMNVEV (reference sequence). In DNA form, the CDR3 reads TGTGCCAACCGCCGCGAGACCCAGTACTTC. This codes for CANRRETQYF.

V usage is TRBV6-5 and J usage is TRBJ2-7, with TRBD2 as a possible D gene (6 bases). CDR3 size: 15 residues. V was pared by 0 bases and J by 6 bases, with 15 bases between. Germline-derived CDR1 and CDR2 are MNHEY and SVGAGI. Written as DNA, the CDR3 is TGTGCCAGCAGTTACTCGATTTTCGGGGGAGCCGAGCAGTACTTC. It yields the protein CASSYSIFGGAEQYF.

This clone was seen only a few times. The chain employs TRBV5-1 and TRBJ2-7; 9 nucleotides agree with TRBD1. Germline CDR1 SGHRS, CDR2 YFSETQ. The CDR3 is 14 amino acids. J was trimmed by 2 bases and V by 0 bases; bases with no gene match: 0. The CDR3 reads CASSLGTGAYEQYF. The CDR3 nucleotides read TGCGCCAGCAGCTTGGGGACAGGGGCCTACGAGCAGTACTTC. Based on the CDR3 plus reference TRBV5-1 and TRBJ2-7, the full variable domain is KAGVTQTPRYLIKTRGQQVTLSCSPISGHRSVSWYQQTPGQGLQFLFEYFSETQRNKGNFPGRFSGRQFSNSRSEMNVSTLELGDSALYLCASSLGTGAYEQYFGPGTRLTVT.

Only one count was recorded for this clone. The chain uses TRBV5-4 and TRBJ2-3, with D tentatively TRBD2 (6 bases). This CDR3 has 13 residues. Trimming removed 0 bases from V and 12 bases from J, with 14 bases in between. Germline assignment: CDR1 SGHNT and CDR2 YYREEE (reference sequence). The CDR3 DNA reads as TGTGCCAGCAGCTTGGCTGGGGGGACCGAACAGTATTTT. It codes for CASSLAGGTEQYF.

This clone was detected only once. The chain joins TRBV7-3 to TRBJ2-5; no definite D call. The CDR3 sequence is 13 residues long. V gave up 2 bases and J gave up 1 base, with 5 bases separating them. The germline V gene encodes CDR1 SGHTA and CDR2 FQGTGA. CDR3 region: CASSLWAQETQYF. DNA for the CDR3: TGTGCCAGCAGCTTATGGGCCCAAGAGACCCAGTACTTC.

The chain has TRBV29-1 and TRBJ2-5, with 12 positions matching TRBD1. Germline V gene lookup returns CDR1 SQVTM and CDR2 ANQGSEA. V dropped 8 bases and J dropped 5; count of bases not matched to a gene: 9. The CDR3 is 14 amino acids. Here the CDR3 reads CSTRTGTGGETQYF. The DNA of the CDR3 is TGCAGCACCAGGACCGGGACAGGGGGCGAGACCCAGTACTTC.

This clone was detected once. V is TRBV2 and J is TRBJ1-6, with unresolved D. The CDR3 contains 16 residues. Trimming pared 7 bases from V and 2 bases from J, leaving 15 bases between. Germline-derived CDR1 and CDR2 are SNHLY and FYNNEI. CDR3 protein: CASNRGWEAYNSPLHF. CDR3 nucleotide sequence: TGTGCCAGCAACCGAGGGTGGGAAGCCTATAATTCACCCCTCCACTTT.

The V call is TRBV12-5, the J call TRBJ2-3; TRBD2 might be the D (5 bases). CDR1 and CDR2 from the germline V gene are LGHNT and FRNRAP. This CDR3 is built from 15 residues. V gave up 2 bases and J gave up 6 bases, with 15 bases separating them. CDR3 nucleotide sequence: TGTGCTAGTGGTTTGATGACACCCCGAGGGGATACGCAGTATTTT. It specifies CASGLMTPRGDTQYF.

This chain connects TRBV5-1 to TRBJ2-7, with 8 bases lining up with TRBD1. Germline CDR1 reads SGHRS; CDR2 reads YFSETQ. The V segment lost 0 bases and the J segment 3 bases; nucleotides outside the gene matches: 14. The CDR3 covers 18 residues. The CDR3 protein is CASSLVAGQVESLYEQYF. CDR3 DNA sequence: TGCGCCAGCAGCTTGGTGGCGGGACAGGTAGAATCCCTCTACGAGCAGTACTTC.

V usage is TRBV6-5 and J usage is TRBJ2-7; 9 nucleotides agree with TRBD2. V shed 2 bases, J shed 2 bases, and the junction held 1 base outside the gene matches. CDR3 length: 14 residues. Germline V gene sequence: CDR1 MNHEY, CDR2 SVGAGI. The CDR3: CASSYGGGAYEQYF. The CDR3, as DNA: TGTGCCAGCAGTTACGGCGGGGGGGCCTACGAGCAGTACTTC.

This clone was seen more than once but under ten times. The chain is built from TRBV5-6 and TRBJ2-7, with a possible D match to TRBD2 (5 bases). Trimming removed 0 bases at V and 0 bases at J, with 10 bases between. Germline CDR1 reads SGHDT; CDR2 reads YYEEEE. The CDR3 has 15 residues. The DNA for the CDR3 is TGTGCCAGCAGCTTGGGGCCAGGACTCTCCTACGAGCAGTACTTC. It specifies CASSLGPGLSYEQYF.

The chain carries TRBV5-1 and TRBJ2-5, with TRBD1 matching 7 bases. The CDR3 is made up of 16 amino acids. Germline V gene data show CDR1 as SGHRS and CDR2 as YFSETQ. V trimming: 0 bases; J trimming: 2 bases; junction bases outside the gene matches: 7. This chain's CDR3 is CASSLVTTGKQETQYF. The CDR3 DNA reads TGCGCCAGCAGCTTGGTTACGACAGGGAAGCAAGAGACCCAGTACTTC.

The V gene is TRBV6-6, the J gene TRBJ1-1; 8 bases fit TRBD1. The ends lost 2 bases at V and 5 bases at J; junction bases unmatched: 4. CDR3 length: 14 residues. Germline assignment: CDR1 MNHNY and CDR2 SVGAGI (reference sequence). The CDR3 bases are TGTGCCAGCAGTTACCAGGGGGCACGAACTGAAGCTTTCTTT. This encodes CASSYQGARTEAFF.

This chain joins TRBV5-4 and TRBJ2-1; D possibly corresponds to TRBD2 (7 bases). This CDR3 comprises 17 residues. V dropped 4 bases and J dropped 2 bases, with 19 bases sitting between them. Germline V gives CDR1 SGHNT, CDR2 YYREEE (reference sequence). CDR3 region: CASSPGLGGGPYNEQFF. The CDR3 nucleotides are TGTGCCAGCAGCCCCGGACTAGGGGGAGGGCCCTACAATGAGCAGTTCTTC.

V gene TRBV6-6 combines with J gene TRBJ2-3; 7 nucleotides agree with TRBD2. The CDR3 loop spans 13 amino acids. CDR1 MNHNY and CDR2 SVGAGI come from the germline V gene (reference sequence). V lost 5 bases and J lost 7; bases outside the gene matches: 6. In DNA, the CDR3 is TGTGCCAGCAGTCCCGGGGAGGGGAATACGCAGTATTTT. Its protein is CASSPGEGNTQYF.

The V and J genes are TRBV7-9 and TRBJ1-1; D not certain. CDR3 size: 13 residues. V lost 7 bases, J lost 1 base, and 10 bases lay in between. From germline, CDR1 is SEHNR and CDR2 FQNEAQ (reference sequence). The CDR3 nucleotides are TGTGCCAGCATTCTAGGTCCGAACACTGAAGCTTTCTTT. This translates into CASILGPNTEAFF. The whole variable domain, remainder taken from reference TRBV7-9 and TRBJ1-1, is DTGVSQNPRHKITKRGQNVTFRCDPISEHNRLYWYRQTLGQGPEFLTYFQNEAQLEKSRLLSDRFSAERPKGSFSTLEIQRTEQGDSAMYLCASILGPNTEAFFGQGTRLTVV.

V is TRBV18 and J is TRBJ1-5; D gene unclear. The CDR3 length is 14 residues. In germline, CDR1 is KGHSH, CDR2 LQKENI. Between the trimmed V and J ends, which lost 1 base and 6 bases, there was a span of 10 bases. CDR3 protein: CASSPLGLGQPQHF. DNA for the CDR3: TGTGCCAGCTCACCACTCGGGTTAGGTCAGCCCCAGCATTTT.